These 13 T cell receptor beta chains originate from one sample sequenced in a study of blood T cell repertoires in COVID-19. The protocol was immunoSEQ multiplex PCR, while the TCRdb copy is restricted to in-frame clones and leaves out a portion. The repertoire holds about 200,000 clones, with roughly 87% as singletons. Sequencing was carried out using peripheral blood. The receptors were sampled from an older woman with COVID-19, enrolled during active disease.

V gene TRBV5-6 combines with J gene TRBJ1-3; tentatively, D is TRBD1 (6 bases). The V gene's germline CDR1 is SGHDT and CDR2 YYEEEE. The V gene lost 2 bases and the J gene lost 5 bases, with 11 bases spanning the gap. The CDR3 sequence is 14 residues long. The CDR3 DNA reads TGTGCCAGCAGCTTTCTCACAGGGAGAAACACCATATATTTT. Protein sequence: CASSFLTGRNTIYF.

The sample holds one count of this clone. The CDR3 spells CAGGGGAVETQYF. Written as DNA, the CDR3 is TGTGCCGGCGGGGGAGGCGCAGTGGAGACCCAGTACTTC. V gene TRBV2 combines with J gene TRBJ2-5, with 7 nucleotides matching TRBD2. V was pared by 11 bases and J by 5 bases, with 11 bases of the junction left unmatched. The CDR3 runs to 13 residues. Germline V gene sequence: CDR1 SNHLY, CDR2 FYNNEI.

The chain has TRBV7-2 and TRBJ2-1, with TRBD2 identical over 13 bases. J gave up 8 bases and V 5 bases, and 9 bases lay outside the gene matches. The CDR3 spans 16 residues. Germline assignment: CDR1 SGHTA and CDR2 FQGNSA. CDR3 in amino acids: CASSPKLAGGPYEQFF. Written as DNA, the CDR3 is TGTGCCAGCAGCCCTAAACTAGCGGGAGGGCCCTATGAGCAGTTCTTC.

This chain connects TRBV7-8 to TRBJ1-4; D is possibly TRBD1 (5 bases). Germline V lookup: CDR1 SGHVS, CDR2 FQNEAQ. CDR3 length equals 14 residues. V was clipped by 4 bases and J by 5 bases, with 11 bases between them. CDR3: CASSSRGGNEKLFF. The DNA for the CDR3 is TGTGCCAGCAGCTCTCGGGGGGGGAATGAAAAACTGTTTTTT.

V gene TRBV19 combines with J gene TRBJ1-1, with D maybe TRBD1 (6 bases). V dropped 0 bases and J dropped 0 bases, with 17 bases sitting between them. The CDR3 contains 18 residues. Looked up from germline, CDR1 is LNHDA and CDR2 is SQIVND (reference sequence). The DNA for the CDR3 is TGTGCCAGTAGTATAGATAGGTACAGGGAAAAAATGAACACTGAAGCTTTCTTT. Amino acids: CASSIDRYREKMNTEAFF. Filled out from reference TRBV19 and TRBJ1-1, the complete variable domain reads DGGITQSPKYLFRKEGQNVTLSCEQNLNHDAMYWYRQDPGQGLRLIYYSQIVNDFQKGDIAEGYSVSREKKESFPLTVTSAQKNPTAFYLCASSIDRYREKMNTEAFFGQGTRLTVV.

The chain recombines TRBV25-1 with TRBJ2-2; 8 bases are shared with TRBD1. The CDR3 covers 14 residues. Germline CDR1 reads MGHDK; CDR2 reads SYGVNS. V gave up 7 bases and J gave up 3 bases; unmatched junction bases: 4. The CDR3 DNA reads as TGTGCCAGCATTGGGACAGGACACACCGGGGAGCTGTTTTTT. Protein product: CASIGTGHTGELFF.

This clone was recorded many times. This sequence joins TRBV2 and TRBJ2-7; D is possibly TRBD1 (5 bases). CDR1 is SNHLY and CDR2 is FYNNEI in the germline V gene. Trimming stripped 4 bases from V and 3 bases from J, with 7 bases between. The CDR3 is made up of 12 amino acids. As DNA, the CDR3 is TGTGCCAGCAGTGGGCAGGGCTACGAGCAGTACTTC. This sequence encodes CASSGQGYEQYF.

Only one count was recorded for this clone. This sequence joins TRBV27 and TRBJ1-1; tentative D call: TRBD1 (5 bases). The CDR3 covers 13 residues. The germline V gene has CDR1 MNHEY and CDR2 SMNVEV (reference sequence). Trimming removed 3 bases from V and 7 bases from J, with 12 bases in between. CDR3 sequence reads: CASSFQGLGEAFF. CDR3 sequence (DNA): TGTGCCAGCAGTTTCCAGGGATTGGGTGAAGCTTTCTTT.

V usage is TRBV6-6 and J usage is TRBJ2-2, with D tentatively TRBD2 (5 bases). V gave up 5 bases and J gave up 4 bases, with 14 bases separating them. The CDR3 sequence is 15 residues long. The germline gives CDR1 MNHNY, CDR2 SVGAGI (reference sequence). CDR3 sequence (DNA): TGTGCCAGCAGTATCACAACGGGATTCACCGGGGAGCTGTTTTTT. Translating gives CASSITTGFTGELFF.

The V call is TRBV11-2, the J call TRBJ1-1; 7 nucleotides line up with TRBD1. Germline V gene data show CDR1 as SGHAT and CDR2 as FQNNGV. Losses at the gene ends were 5 bases for V and 4 bases for J; bases not matched to a gene: 7. This CDR3 has 14 residues. CDR3 region: CASSEVAGGTEAFF. As DNA, the CDR3 is TGTGCCAGCAGCGAGGTGGCAGGGGGCACTGAAGCTTTCTTT.

The chain uses TRBV4-3 and TRBJ2-1, with a weak D call TRBD1 (7 bases). CDR1 is LGHNA and CDR2 is YSLEER in the germline V gene. With 1 base removed from V and 3 bases from J, the gap between germline ends came to 10 bases. The CDR3 consists of 15 residues. This CDR3 reads CASSQGRGVYNEQFF. The CDR3 nucleotides read TGCGCCAGCAGCCAAGGCAGGGGGGTCTACAATGAGCAGTTCTTC.

The rearrangement uses TRBV7-9 and TRBJ1-1; D ambiguous. V was clipped by 3 bases and J by 1 base, with 6 bases between them. Germline V CDR1 and CDR2: SEHNR, FQNEAQ (reference sequence). This CDR3 is built from 13 residues. The CDR3 bases are TGTGCCAGCAGCTTGGCGGGGAACACTGAAGCTTTCTTT. Its translation is CASSLAGNTEAFF.

Regarding this clone: Other DNA sequences of this sample code for an identical CDR3. The chain recombines TRBV19 with TRBJ1-1, with 11 bases fitting TRBD1. Germline trimming cut 1 base from V and 5 bases from J; bases unmatched to any gene: 3. The germline CDR1 and CDR2 sequences are LNHDA and SQIVND (reference sequence). The CDR3 has 15 residues. CDR3: CASSIGTGGSTEAFF. For the CDR3, the DNA is TGTGCCAGTAGTATAGGGACAGGGGGCTCGACTGAAGCTTTCTTT.